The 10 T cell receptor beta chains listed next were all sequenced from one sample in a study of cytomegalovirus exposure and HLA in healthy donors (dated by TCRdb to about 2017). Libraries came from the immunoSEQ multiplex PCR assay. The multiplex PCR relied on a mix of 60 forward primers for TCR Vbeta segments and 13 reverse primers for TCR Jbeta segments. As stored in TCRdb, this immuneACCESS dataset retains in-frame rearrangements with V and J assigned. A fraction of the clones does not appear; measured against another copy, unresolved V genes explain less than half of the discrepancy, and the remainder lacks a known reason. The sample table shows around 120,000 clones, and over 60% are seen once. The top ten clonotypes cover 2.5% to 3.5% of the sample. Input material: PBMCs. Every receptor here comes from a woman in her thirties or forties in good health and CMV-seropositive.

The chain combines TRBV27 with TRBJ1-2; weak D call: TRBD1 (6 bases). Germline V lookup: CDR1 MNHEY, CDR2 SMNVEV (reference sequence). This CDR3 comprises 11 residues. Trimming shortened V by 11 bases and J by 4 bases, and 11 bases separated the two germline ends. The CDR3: CAPEDSYGYTF. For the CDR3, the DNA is TGTGCCCCCGAGGACAGCTATGGCTACACCTTC.

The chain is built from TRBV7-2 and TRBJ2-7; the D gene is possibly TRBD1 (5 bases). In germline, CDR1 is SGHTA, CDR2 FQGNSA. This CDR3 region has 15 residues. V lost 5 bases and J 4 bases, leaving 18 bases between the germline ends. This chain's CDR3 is CASSPGADVFYEQYF. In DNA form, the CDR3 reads TGTGCCAGCAGCCCTGGGGCCGACGTTTTTTACGAGCAGTACTTC.

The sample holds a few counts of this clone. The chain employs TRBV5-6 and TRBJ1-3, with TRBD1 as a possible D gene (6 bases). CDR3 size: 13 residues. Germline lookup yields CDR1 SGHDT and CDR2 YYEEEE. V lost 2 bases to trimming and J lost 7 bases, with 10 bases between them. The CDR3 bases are TGTGCCAGCAGCTTTACAGGGTACAACACCATATATTTT. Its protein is CASSFTGYNTIYF.

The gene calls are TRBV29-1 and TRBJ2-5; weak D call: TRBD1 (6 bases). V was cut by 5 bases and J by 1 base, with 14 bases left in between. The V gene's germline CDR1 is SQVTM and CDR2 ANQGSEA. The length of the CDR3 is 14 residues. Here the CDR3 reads CSVNGQTLQETQYF. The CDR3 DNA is TGCAGCGTTAACGGACAGACTCTCCAAGAGACCCAGTACTTC.

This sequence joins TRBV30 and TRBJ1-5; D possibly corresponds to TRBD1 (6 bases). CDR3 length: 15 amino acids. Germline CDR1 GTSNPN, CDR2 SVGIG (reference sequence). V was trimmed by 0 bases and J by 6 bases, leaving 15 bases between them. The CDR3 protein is CAWSVTVGGGQPQHF. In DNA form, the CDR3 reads TGTGCCTGGAGTGTAACGGTTGGGGGCGGTCAGCCCCAGCATTTT.

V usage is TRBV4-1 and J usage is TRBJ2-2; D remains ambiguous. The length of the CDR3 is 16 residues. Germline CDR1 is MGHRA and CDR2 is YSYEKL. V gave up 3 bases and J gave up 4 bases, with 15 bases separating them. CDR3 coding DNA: TGCGCCAGCAGCCAGATTTCCCTAATCCTCACCGGGGAGCTGTTTTTT. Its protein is CASSQISLILTGELFF.

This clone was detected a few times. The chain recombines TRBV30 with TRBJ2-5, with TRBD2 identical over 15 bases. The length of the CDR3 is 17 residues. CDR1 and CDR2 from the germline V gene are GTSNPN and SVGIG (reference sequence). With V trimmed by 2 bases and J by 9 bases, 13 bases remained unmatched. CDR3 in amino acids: CAWSMGLAGGYELAQYF. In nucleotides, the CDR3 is TGTGCCTGGAGTATGGGACTAGCGGGAGGCTACGAATTGGCCCAGTACTTC.

The CDR3, as DNA: TGTGCCAGCAGACCGGCTGGGGGGGGGATCCAAGAGACCCAGTACTTC. It specifies CASRPAGGGIQETQYF. This sequence joins TRBV2 and TRBJ2-5; 7 bases line up with TRBD2. Per germline, CDR1 SNHLY and CDR2 FYNNEI. CDR3 length equals 16 residues. V was clipped by 6 bases and J by 1 base; unmatched bases: 11.

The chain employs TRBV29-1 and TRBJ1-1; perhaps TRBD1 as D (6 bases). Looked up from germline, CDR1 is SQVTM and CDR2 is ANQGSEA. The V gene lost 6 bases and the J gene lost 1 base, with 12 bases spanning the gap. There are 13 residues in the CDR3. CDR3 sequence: CSVLTGPNTEAFF. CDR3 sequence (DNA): TGCAGCGTCCTGACAGGCCCGAACACTGAAGCTTTCTTT.

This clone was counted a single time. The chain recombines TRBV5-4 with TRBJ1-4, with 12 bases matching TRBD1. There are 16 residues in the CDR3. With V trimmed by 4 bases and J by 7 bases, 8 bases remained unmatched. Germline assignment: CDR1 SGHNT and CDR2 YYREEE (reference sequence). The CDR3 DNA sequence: TGTGCCAGCAGCCGGGACAGGGGGCGCCCCGGTGAAAAACTGTTTTTT. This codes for CASSRDRGRPGEKLFF.